These 30 T cell receptor beta chains were sequenced from one sample in a study of shared clonotypes between healthy human individuals. Clones were read by immunoSEQ multiplex PCR, and TCRdb kept only the in-frame ones, dropping some. Found here are about 1.5 million clones, approximately 98% of them singletons; the top ten hold roughly 0.45%. The material sequenced was naive CD4+ T cells sorted from blood. Sample subset: CD45RA+ positively selected. The source is a man aged 30 to 39 in good health.

V gene TRBV25-1 combines with J gene TRBJ1-1; D gene ambiguous. The V end lost 7 bases, the J end lost 2 bases, and 14 bases lay between the germline ends. This CDR3 region has 14 residues. The germline CDR1 and CDR2 sequences are MGHDK and SYGVNS. The CDR3 DNA reads as TGTGCCAGCAATTCCCTGGGGAGCAACACTGAAGCTTTCTTT. Its protein product is CASNSLGSNTEAFF.

The rearrangement joins TRBV5-4 to TRBJ2-3; 8 nucleotides agree with TRBD2. CDR1 and CDR2 from the germline V gene are SGHNT and YYREEE (reference sequence). V lost 0 bases, J lost 0 bases, and 6 bases stayed unmatched. This CDR3 is built from 17 residues. CDR3 sequence (DNA): TGTGCCAGCAGCTTGGGGGTAGCGGGGAGAAGCACAGATACGCAGTATTTT. Protein product: CASSLGVAGRSTDTQYF.

J is TRBJ2-5 and V is TRBV5-1; D is unclear. Germline lookup yields CDR1 SGHRS and CDR2 YFSETQ. The V gene lost 2 bases and the J gene lost 1 base, with 9 bases spanning the gap. The CDR3 has 14 amino acids. CDR3 coding DNA: TGCGCCAGCAGCTTTCTCAGCCGCCAAGAGACCCAGTACTTC. Translating gives CASSFLSRQETQYF.

The gene calls are TRBV29-1 and TRBJ1-1; the D gene is possibly TRBD1 (5 bases). The CDR3 has 12 amino acids. CDR1 and CDR2 (germline): SQVTM, ANQGSEA. The V and J ends lost 3 bases and 4 bases respectively, with 9 bases between them. CDR3 amino acids: CSVDGGGTEAFF. The DNA for the CDR3 is TGCAGCGTTGACGGCGGGGGCACTGAAGCTTTCTTT.

This sequence joins TRBV5-4 and TRBJ1-1; no definite D call. V lost 0 bases and J 11 bases, leaving 14 bases between the germline ends. The CDR3 consists of 13 residues. Germline V CDR1 and CDR2: SGHNT, YYREEE (reference sequence). In DNA, the CDR3 is TGTGCCAGCAGCTTGGGTCCCGCGCTGTCGGCTTTCTTT. It specifies CASSLGPALSAFF.

This chain connects TRBV18 to TRBJ2-5, with 9 bases that match TRBD1. This CDR3 is built from 16 residues. V shed 2 bases, J shed 5 bases, and the junction held 9 bases outside the gene matches. Germline lookup yields CDR1 KGHSH and CDR2 LQKENI. CDR3 sequence (DNA): TGTGCCAGCTCACCATTGAACACAGGGGGCAGGGAGACCCAGTACTTC. This sequence encodes CASSPLNTGGRETQYF. Filled out from reference TRBV18 and TRBJ2-5, the complete variable domain reads NAGVMQNPRHLVRRRGQEARLRCSPMKGHSHVYWYRQLPEEGLKFMVYLQKENIIDESGMPKERFSAEFPKEGPSILRIQQVVRGDSAAYFCASSPLNTGGRETQYFGPGTRLLVL.

This chain uses TRBV7-9 with TRBJ2-2; 9 bases align to TRBD2. This CDR3 region has 15 residues. V trimming: 4 bases; J trimming: 3 bases; junction bases outside the gene matches: 3. Germline-derived CDR1 and CDR2 are SEHNR and FQNEAQ (reference sequence). The CDR3 DNA reads TGTGCCAGCAGCTCCCTAGCGGGACACACCGGGGAGCTGTTTTTT. As protein: CASSSLAGHTGELFF.

The V call is TRBV27, the J call TRBJ2-7; maybe TRBD2 (5 bases). From germline, CDR1 is MNHEY and CDR2 SMNVEV (reference sequence). V lost 0 bases and J lost 1, with 10 bases in between. This CDR3 region has 15 residues. The CDR3 DNA is TGTGCCAGCAGTTTATCGATGGGCGGGTCCTACGAGCAGTACTTC. Its protein is CASSLSMGGSYEQYF.

V gene TRBV6-1 combines with J gene TRBJ1-4, with TRBD1 as a possible D gene (5 bases). CDR3 length: 16 amino acids. Germline CDR1 is MNHNS and CDR2 is SASEGT. V was trimmed by 4 bases and J by 0 bases, leaving 12 bases between them. CDR3 nucleotide sequence: TGTGCCAGCAGTGTCTTTGACAGATCAACTAATGAAAAACTGTTTTTT. Its translation is CASSVFDRSTNEKLFF.

The chain is built from TRBV1 and TRBJ2-7; TRBD2 is the table's D call, not checked against the DNA. TRBV1 is assigned pseudogene status. The CDR3 runs to 12 residues. The CDR3 DNA follows: TGCACCAGCAGCCAAGATACCTACGAGCAGTACTTC. Translated, it gives CTSSQDTYEQYF.

The chain employs TRBV7-9 and TRBJ2-2; 7 bases are shared with TRBD2. Per the germline V gene, CDR1 is SEHNR and CDR2 is FQNEAQ (reference sequence). With V trimmed by 3 bases and J by 7 bases, 5 bases remained unmatched. The CDR3 spans 14 residues. The DNA for the CDR3 is TGTGCCAGCAGCTTCCCACTAGCGAACGGGGAGCTGTTTTTT. It is translated as CASSFPLANGELFF.

The chain combines TRBV28 with TRBJ2-2, with a weak D call TRBD2 (6 bases). The CDR3 loop spans 15 amino acids. V was pared by 3 bases and J by 4 bases, with 12 bases between. Germline loops: CDR1 MDHEN, CDR2 SYDVKM. This CDR3 reads CASSFTRRGTGELFF. CDR3 sequence (DNA): TGTGCCAGCAGTTTTACTCGGCGGGGCACCGGGGAGCTGTTTTTT. Complete variable domain (other parts from reference TRBV28 and TRBJ2-2): DVKVTQSSRYLVKRTGEKVFLECVQDMDHENMFWYRQDPGLGLRLIYFSYDVKMKEKGDIPEGYSVSREKKERFSLILESASTNQTSMYLCASSFTRRGTGELFFGEGSRLTVL.

The V and J genes are TRBV5-1 and TRBJ2-1; possibly TRBD2 for D (5 bases). This CDR3 contains 16 residues. Germline V CDR1 and CDR2: SGHRS, YFSETQ. Deletions cut 1 base from V and 0 bases from J, with 11 bases between. The CDR3 sequence is CASSLWAGSSYNEQFF. The CDR3 coding sequence is TGCGCCAGCAGCTTGTGGGCGGGCTCCTCCTACAATGAGCAGTTCTTC. Variable domain in full (rest from reference TRBV5-1 and TRBJ2-1): KAGVTQTPRYLIKTRGQQVTLSCSPISGHRSVSWYQQTPGQGLQFLFEYFSETQRNKGNFPGRFSGRQFSNSRSEMNVSTLELGDSALYLCASSLWAGSSYNEQFFGPGTRLTVL.

V usage is TRBV10-3 and J usage is TRBJ2-7; D unresolved. The CDR3 consists of 14 residues. The V and J ends lost 3 bases and 1 base respectively, with 10 bases between them. Germline CDR1 and CDR2: ENHRY and SYGVKD. The CDR3: CAISDRQFSYEQYF. CDR3 DNA sequence: TGTGCCATCAGTGACAGGCAGTTTTCCTACGAGCAGTACTTC.

The chain employs TRBV27 and TRBJ2-7, with a possible D match to TRBD2 (5 bases). The CDR3 has 12 amino acids. Germline CDR1 and CDR2: MNHEY and SMNVEV (reference sequence). The V end was cut by 7 bases, the J end by 7 bases, with 14 bases between. CDR3 DNA: TGTGCCAGCATCGATGACTACTTGGAGCAGTACTTC. It translates to CASIDDYLEQYF.

CDR3 residues: CASSQSGRGNTDTQYF. CDR3 sequence (DNA): TGTGCCAGCAGCCAAAGCGGGAGGGGAAACACAGATACGCAGTATTTT. J is TRBJ2-3 and V is TRBV7-3; TRBD2 agrees at 10 bases. Germline V gene data show CDR1 as SGHTA and CDR2 as FQGTGA. The V and J ends lost 5 bases and 2 bases, in that order; junction bases with no gene match: 7. There are 16 residues in the CDR3. Supplemented by reference TRBV7-3 and TRBJ2-3, the full variable domain reads GAGVSQTPSNKVTEKGKYVELRCDPISGHTALYWYRQSLGQGPEFLIYFQGTGAADDSGLPNDRFFAVRPEGSVSTLKIQRTERGDSAVYLCASSQSGRGNTDTQYFGPGTRLTVL.

J is TRBJ2-5 and V is TRBV4-1, with D possibly being TRBD1 (5 bases). The V gene's germline CDR1 is MGHRA and CDR2 YSYEKL. Deletions cut 3 bases from V and 9 bases from J, with 14 bases between. The CDR3 contains 13 residues. CDR3 in amino acids: CASSQEQERAQYF. CDR3 bases: TGCGCCAGCAGCCAGGAACAGGAACGGGCCCAGTACTTC.

V gene TRBV29-1 combines with J gene TRBJ1-2, with D unclear. Germline CDR1 and CDR2: SQVTM and ANQGSEA. Trimming took 3 bases from V and 0 from J, leaving 17 bases between them. This CDR3 comprises 16 residues. CDR3 DNA sequence: TGCAGCGTTGACCCTATCCGGGCGTCAGCTAACTATGGCTACACCTTC. This sequence encodes CSVDPIRASANYGYTF.

This sequence joins TRBV5-5 and TRBJ2-3, with D possibly TRBD2 on 5 matching bases. CDR1 and CDR2 (germline): SGHKS, YYEKEE (reference sequence). V was pared by 4 bases and J by 1 base, with 10 bases between. CDR3 size: 14 residues. The CDR3 here is CASSRGLGTDTQYF. In nucleotides, the CDR3 is TGTGCCAGCAGCAGAGGGCTCGGCACAGATACGCAGTATTTT.

The chain uses TRBV30 and TRBJ2-7; 8 bases line up with TRBD1. CDR1 GTSNPN and CDR2 SVGIG come from the germline V gene (reference sequence). Trimming removed 3 bases from V and 4 bases from J; junction bases left unmatched: 5. The CDR3 runs to 13 residues. CDR3 protein: CAWRTGVLYEQYF. The CDR3 nucleotides are TGTGCCTGGAGGACAGGGGTTCTTTACGAGCAGTACTTC.

J is TRBJ1-1 and V is TRBV7-8; D gene uncertain. V shed 3 bases and J shed 5 bases, with 10 bases lying between them. The CDR3 covers 13 residues. The germline V gene encodes CDR1 SGHVS and CDR2 FQNEAQ. CDR3 bases: TGTGCCAGCAGCTTCGGGGAAAGAACTGAAGCTTTCTTT. This gives the protein CASSFGERTEAFF.

The rearrangement links TRBV7-8 to TRBJ1-5; D is unresolved. CDR3 length: 14 amino acids. Looked up from germline, CDR1 is SGHVS and CDR2 is FQNEAQ. Trimming removed 2 bases at V and 2 bases at J, with 7 bases between. This chain's CDR3 is CASSLIQGNQPQHF. DNA for the CDR3: TGTGCCAGCAGCTTAATCCAGGGCAATCAGCCCCAGCATTTT.

The V call is TRBV20-1, the J call TRBJ1-1; D is unclear. V was clipped by 7 bases and J by 6 bases, with 9 bases between them. The germline CDR1 and CDR2 sequences are DFQATT and SNEGSKA (reference sequence). This CDR3 has 10 amino acids. CDR3 loop: CSVEFAEAFF. The DNA of the CDR3 is TGCAGTGTGGAGTTCGCTGAAGCTTTCTTT.

The CDR3 DNA sequence: TGTGCCAGCAGTTATTGGGGGGTCGGCAATCAGCCCCAGCATTTT. Its protein product is CASSYWGVGNQPQHF. J is TRBJ1-5 and V is TRBV6-6, with TRBD1 as a possible D gene (5 bases). This CDR3 contains 15 residues. The V gene's germline CDR1 is MNHNY and CDR2 SVGAGI (reference sequence). Trimming pared 3 bases from V and 2 bases from J, leaving 11 bases between.

The chain links TRBV6-5 to TRBJ2-4; D could derive from TRBD1 or TRBD2 (6 bases each). CDR3 size: 16 residues. Trimming shortened V by 2 bases and J by 9 bases, and 20 bases separated the two germline ends. Germline V gene data show CDR1 as MNHEY and CDR2 as SVGAGI. The CDR3 DNA reads TGTGCCAGCAGTTACCTGGGGGGCGGAGGGGTAGGCATTCAGTACTTC. Translated, it gives CASSYLGGGGVGIQYF.

V usage is TRBV4-1 and J usage is TRBJ1-5; 8 bases are shared with TRBD1. Germline trimming cut 6 bases from V and 2 bases from J; bases unmatched to any gene: 6. Germline V gives CDR1 MGHRA, CDR2 YSYEKL. There are 15 residues in the CDR3. Here the CDR3 reads CASRGVGQGNQPQHF. The CDR3 DNA reads as TGCGCCAGCAGAGGGGTGGGACAGGGCAATCAGCCCCAGCATTTT.

The chain uses TRBV20-1 and TRBJ2-3; D uncertain. Germline CDR1 is DFQATT and CDR2 is SNEGSKA (reference sequence). V was trimmed by 2 bases and J by 13 bases, leaving 10 bases between them. This CDR3 is 10 amino acids long. CDR3 nucleotide sequence: TGCAGTGCTAGAAGTTGGATCGAGTATTTT. Its protein is CSARSWIEYF.

The V and J genes are TRBV5-1 and TRBJ1-4; TRBD1 aligns across 7 bases. J lost 5 bases, V lost 0 bases, and 4 bases had no gene match. Germline-derived CDR1 and CDR2 are SGHRS and YFSETQ. CDR3 length: 15 amino acids. As DNA, the CDR3 is TGCGCCAGCAGCTTGGCCGGGACAGAGAATGAAAAACTGTTTTTT. Translated: CASSLAGTENEKLFF.

The J gene is TRBJ1-5, the V gene TRBV7-8, with D unresolved. The length of the CDR3 is 16 residues. The ends were cut back, 1 base at V and 1 base at J, with 11 bases in the middle. Germline-derived CDR1 and CDR2 are SGHVS and FQNEAQ. Here the CDR3 reads CASSLEQSASNQPQHF. The CDR3 DNA sequence: TGTGCCAGCAGCTTAGAGCAGTCAGCCAGCAATCAGCCCCAGCATTTT.

The J gene is TRBJ1-3, the V gene TRBV5-1; no firm D call. Trimming pared 4 bases from V and 0 bases from J, leaving 20 bases between. Germline values: CDR1 SGHRS, CDR2 YFSETQ. CDR3 length equals 18 residues. The CDR3 protein is CASSRVPGPSVSGNTIYF. CDR3 nucleotides: TGCGCCAGCAGCCGGGTCCCCGGGCCAAGCGTCTCTGGAAACACCATATATTTT.